This TCR beta chain emerged from a study of Ad26.COV2.S vaccination and SARS-CoV-2 variants. Method: immunoSEQ multiplex PCR; TCRdb's copy keeps in-frame clones and lacks some. The repertoire consists of more than 300,000 clones, with 88% occurring once and the leading ten covering around 6.6%. On this clone itself: Its cognate antigen is unknown.

Germline-derived CDR1 and CDR2 are MDHEN and SYDVKM. The CDR3 length is 15 residues. V was clipped by 4 bases and J by 8 bases, with 17 bases between them. General study results and limits: Spike-specific CD8+ and CD4+ T cell responses reportedly showed substantial breadth after vaccination.

Documented treatment: some 19 received Ad26.COV2.S at low or high dose, single or two shots; roughly five received placebo; per-sample allocation not given. On day 63 after the first injection, vaccine and placebo recipients gave samples. This vaccine is an Ad26 vector that expresses the Wuhan-strain SARS-CoV-2 spike. V is TRBV28 and J is TRBJ1-4; D remains ambiguous. The clonotype originates from a person aged 18-60 years who received the Ad26.COV2.S COVID-19 vaccine or a placebo. The input for sequencing was peripheral blood, taken in a trial of Ad26.COV2.S vaccine versus placebo. CDR3 coding DNA: TGTGCCAGCAGTTCCCAAGACCGAGCCTCGGAAAAACTGTTTTTT. The encoded protein is CASSSQDRASEKLFF. The variable domain in full, completed from reference TRBV28 and TRBJ1-4, reads DVKVTQSSRYLVKRTGEKVFLECVQDMDHENMFWYRQDPGLGLRLIYFSYDVKMKEKGDIPEGYSVSREKKERFSLILESASTNQTSMYLCASSSQDRASEKLFFGSGTQLSVL.